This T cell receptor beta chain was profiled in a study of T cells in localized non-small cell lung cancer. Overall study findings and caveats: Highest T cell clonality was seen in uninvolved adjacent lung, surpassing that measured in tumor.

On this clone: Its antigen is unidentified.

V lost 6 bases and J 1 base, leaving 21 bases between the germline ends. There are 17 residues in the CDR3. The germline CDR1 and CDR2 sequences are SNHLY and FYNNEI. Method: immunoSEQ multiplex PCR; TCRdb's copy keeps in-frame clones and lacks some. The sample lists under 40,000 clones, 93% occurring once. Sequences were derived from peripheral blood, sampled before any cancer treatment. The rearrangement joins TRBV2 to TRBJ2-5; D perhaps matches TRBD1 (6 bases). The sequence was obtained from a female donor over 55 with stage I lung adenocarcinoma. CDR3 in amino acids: CASSWPSGTTRQETQYF. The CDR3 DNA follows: TGTGCCAGCAGCTGGCCCTCCGGGACAACCCGCCAAGAGACCCAGTACTTC. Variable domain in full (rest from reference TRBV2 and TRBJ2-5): EPEVTQTPSHQVTQMGQEVILRCVPISNHLYFYWYRQILGQKVEFLVSFYNNEISEKSEIFDDQFSVERPDGSNFTLKIRSTKLEDSAMYFCASSWPSGTTRQETQYFGPGTRLLVL.